This T cell receptor beta chain is from a study of low-dose radiotherapy and immunotherapy resistance in tumors. Priming of first-strand cDNA relied on TRAV- and TRBV-specific primers (covering alpha and beta chains). It was with a constant-region primer and a V-primer adapter that TCRs were amplified over roughly 19 PCR cycles. TCRdb reprocessed the reads via MiXCR and lists one record per CDR3 protein. This sample has 95,000 to 100,000 distinct CDR3 sequences, with 20% found just once. This clonotype came up once. This likely stems from a read error, as it lies one base from a far larger clone. Time point described: after trial treatment. The treatment: LDRT plus nivolumab, ipilimumab, low-dose cyclophosphamide and aspirin (RACIN trial). This clonotype was sampled from a male donor with prostate cancer. The source was PBMCs, collected after low-dose radiotherapy plus immunotherapy.

In nucleotides, the CDR3 is TGTGCCAGCACGCCGGGCGGGAAGGGATGGGAGCAGCACTTC. It yields the protein CASTPGGKGWEQHF. V usage is TRBV5-3 and J usage is TRBJ2-7; tentatively, D is TRBD2 (6 bases). TRBV5-3 is flagged as an ORF with uncertain function. CDR3 length equals 14 residues.